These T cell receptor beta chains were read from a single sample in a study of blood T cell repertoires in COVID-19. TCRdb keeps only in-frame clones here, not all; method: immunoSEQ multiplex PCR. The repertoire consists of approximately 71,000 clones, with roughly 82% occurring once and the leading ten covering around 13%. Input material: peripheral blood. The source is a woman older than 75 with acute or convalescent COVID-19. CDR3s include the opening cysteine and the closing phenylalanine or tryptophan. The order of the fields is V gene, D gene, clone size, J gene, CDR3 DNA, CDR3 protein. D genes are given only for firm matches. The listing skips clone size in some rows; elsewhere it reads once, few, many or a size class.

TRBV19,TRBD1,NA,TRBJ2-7,TGTGCCAGTAGTATAGGACAGGGCTCCTACGAGCAGTACTTC,CASSIGQGSYEQYF
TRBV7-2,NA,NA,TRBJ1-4,TGTGCCAGCAGCTCAGCCACGACAGTCGGGGAAAAACTGTTTTTT,CASSSATTVGEKLFF
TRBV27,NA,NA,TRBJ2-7,TGTGCCAGCAGTTATGAGACTTCATTTTATCCCTACGAGCAGTACTTC,CASSYETSFYPYEQYF
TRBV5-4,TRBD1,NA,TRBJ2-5,TGTGCCAGCAGCTTTATCCTCGGGGACAGGGAAGAGACCCAGTACTTC,CASSFILGDREETQYF
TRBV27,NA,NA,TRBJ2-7,TGTGCCAGCAGTTTCTGGGGGAGGGAGCAGTACTTC,CASSFWGREQYF
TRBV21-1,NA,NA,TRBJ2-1,TGTGCCAGCAGCAAAGATAGAGCGGGAGGGTCCTACAATGAGCAGTTCTTC,CASSKDRAGGSYNEQFF
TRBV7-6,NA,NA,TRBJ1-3,TGTGCCAGCAGCAACCCTACAGGGAAGGGGGGAAACACCATATATTTT,CASSNPTGKGGNTIYF
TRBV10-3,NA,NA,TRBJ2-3,TGTGCCATCAGTGAGCTCCGGGACAAAGGATGGGGCAGCACAGATACGCAGTATTTT,CAISELRDKGWGSTDTQYF
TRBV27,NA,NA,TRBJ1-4,TGTGCCAGCAGTTTAGTGGCAGCAACTAATGAAAAACTGTTTTTT,CASSLVAATNEKLFF
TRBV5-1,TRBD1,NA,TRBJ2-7,TGCGCCAGCAGCTTGGGGACAGGGAATTCCTACGAGCAGTACTTC,CASSLGTGNSYEQYF
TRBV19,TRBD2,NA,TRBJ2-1,TGTGCCAGTAGTATAGATCTCGGGACTAGCAATTATGATGAGCAGTTCTTC,CASSIDLGTSNYDEQFF
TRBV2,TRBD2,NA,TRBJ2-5,TGTGCCAGCGGGAAGGGTGGGACTAGCCAAGAGACCCAGTACTTC,CASGKGGTSQETQYF
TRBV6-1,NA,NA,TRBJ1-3,TGTGCCGGCAGTGCGAAAGGGTTCGGGGATGGAAACACCATATATTTT,CAGSAKGFGDGNTIYF
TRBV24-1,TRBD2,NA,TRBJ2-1,TGTGCCACCAGTGGGACTAGCGGGAGCTATGAGCAGTTCTTC,CATSGTSGSYEQFF
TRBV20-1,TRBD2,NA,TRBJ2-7,TGCAGTGCTAGTGTCCCGGGACTACCCGACGAGCAGTACTTC,CSASVPGLPDEQYF
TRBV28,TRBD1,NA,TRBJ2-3,TGTGCCAGCACCAATGAGACAGGGCGCACAGATACGCAGTATTTT,CASTNETGRTDTQYF
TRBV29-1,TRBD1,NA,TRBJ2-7,TGCAGCGTCGCGGGCCCCATACCGGGACAGGGATACGAGCAGTACTTC,CSVAGPIPGQGYEQYF
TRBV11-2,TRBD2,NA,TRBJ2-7,TGTGCCAGCAGCTTGGTGGCGGGAGCGATCGGCGAGCAGTACTTC,CASSLVAGAIGEQYF
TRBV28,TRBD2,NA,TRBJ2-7,TGTGCCAGCAGTCCTAGCGGTACCTACGAGCAGTACTTC,CASSPSGTYEQYF
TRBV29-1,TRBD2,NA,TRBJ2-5,TGCAGCGTTTCGGGACTAGCGGGAGTGGAGACCCAGTACTTC,CSVSGLAGVETQYF
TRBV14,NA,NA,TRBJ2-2,TGTGCCAGCAGCCAAGCAAGGACTTTCGGGGAGCTGTTTTTT,CASSQARTFGELFF
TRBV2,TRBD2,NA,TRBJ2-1,TGTGCCAGCAGCGTGACTAGCGGGAGTTGGGGCAATGAGCAGTTCTTC,CASSVTSGSWGNEQFF
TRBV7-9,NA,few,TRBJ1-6,TGTGCCAGCAGCTTAGAACAGGCAGGGTCACCCCTCCACTTT,CASSLEQAGSPLHF
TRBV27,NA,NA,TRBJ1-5,TGTGCCAGCGGTCCTCAGGGTCCGCAGCCCCAGCATTTT,CASGPQGPQPQHF
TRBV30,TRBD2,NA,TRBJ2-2,TGTGCCTGGATTGGCGGGAGAGGGGTAGCCGGGGAGCTGTTTTTT,CAWIGGRGVAGELFF
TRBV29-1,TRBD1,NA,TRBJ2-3,TGCAGCGTCACAGGGGGCCGGACAGATACGCAGTATTTT,CSVTGGRTDTQYF
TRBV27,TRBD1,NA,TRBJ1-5,TGTGCCAGCAGTTTCCGCGCCCTGACAGGGTCGAATCAGCCCCAGCATTTT,CASSFRALTGSNQPQHF
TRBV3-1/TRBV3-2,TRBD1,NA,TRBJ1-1,TGTGCCAGCAGCCCACCGGGACAGGGGATGAACACTGAAGCTTTCTTT,CASSPPGQGMNTEAFF
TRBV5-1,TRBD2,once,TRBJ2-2,TGCGCCAGCAGCTTGGGGAGTAGCGGGACCGGGGAGCTGTTTTTT,CASSLGSSGTGELFF
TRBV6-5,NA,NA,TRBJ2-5,TGTGCCAGCAGTCAAACCTCAGGGTTTGCAGAGACCCAGTACTTC,CASSQTSGFAETQYF
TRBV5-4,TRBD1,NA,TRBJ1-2,TGTGCCAGCAGCCCACAGACAGGGGTCTATGGCTACACCTTC,CASSPQTGVYGYTF